The rows below give T cell receptor beta chains drawn from one sample of a study of cytomegalovirus exposure and HLA in healthy donors. Using immunoSEQ multiplex PCR, the repertoire was profiled, and TCRdb retains in-frame clones only, with some absent. The sample yields over 100,000 clones, about 80% seen once. The source material was PBMCs. These TCRs come from a woman between 50 and 59 years old in good health and CMV-seropositive. Both conserved end residues are trimmed from each CDR3. D genes are given only for firm matches. Part of the rows lack a size; the others show once, few, many or a class for expanded clones.

TRBJ1-1,-,TRBV19,TRBD1,ASSDEGANTEAF
TRBJ2-4,-,TRBV4-1,-,ASSGGQTLAKNIQY
TRBJ2-3,-,TRBV7-3,-,ASSSLSSTDTQY
TRBJ2-7,-,TRBV7-9,TRBD2,ASRGTSGGHYEQY
TRBJ1-3,-,TRBV5-1,-,ASSLVVGGGNTIY
TRBJ1-2,few,TRBV19,TRBD1,ASGWGQNYGYT
TRBJ2-3,-,TRBV6-4,TRBD1,ASSLLQGADLDTQY
TRBJ2-7,-,TRBV28,-,ASSRKPDREQY
TRBJ2-3,-,TRBV7-6,-,ASSSTGTDTQY
TRBJ2-3,-,TRBV27,TRBD1,ASSSPTGGAPDTQY
TRBJ1-6,-,TRBV11-1,TRBD1,ASSLADRGGSPLH
TRBJ2-7,few,TRBV6-1,-,ASSNGQHYEQY
TRBJ2-5,-,TRBV5-6,-,ASSWKEGTQY